The 20 T cell receptor beta chains in this list originate from one sample, sequenced in a study of shared clonotypes between healthy human individuals. Clones were read by immunoSEQ multiplex PCR, and TCRdb kept only the in-frame ones, dropping some. Among about a million clones, approximately 80% were seen once, and the ten largest hold roughly 1.5%. The sequenced material came from memory CD4+ T cells sorted from blood. The sample's subset: CD45RA-negative fraction. The source of these receptors is a man aged 18-30 years in good health.

The rearrangement uses TRBV9 and TRBJ1-1, with D possibly being TRBD1 (5 bases). V was shortened by 2 bases and J by 6 bases, with 14 bases between the two germline ends. This CDR3 comprises 14 residues. The germline V gene has CDR1 SGDLS and CDR2 YYNGEE. CDR3 nucleotides: TGTGCCAGCAGCGTCCTCGCGGGAGGGGCTGAAGCTTTCTTT. Translation: CASSVLAGGAEAFF.

The chain carries TRBV6-5 and TRBJ1-1, with TRBD1 as a possible D gene (5 bases). Trimming cost V 6 bases and J 1 base, with 15 bases left between them. This CDR3 comprises 15 residues. Germline CDR1 reads MNHEY; CDR2 reads SVGAGI. The DNA of the CDR3 is TGTGCCAGCAGCCGCCGGGGGTTCGGGAACACTGAAGCTTTCTTT. It yields the protein CASSRRGFGNTEAFF.

The rearrangement joins TRBV14 to TRBJ2-7; D possibly corresponds to TRBD2 (7 bases). The germline CDR1 and CDR2 sequences are SGHDN and FVKESK. With 0 bases removed from V and 4 bases from J, the gap between germline ends came to 16 bases. The CDR3 consists of 16 residues. The CDR3 sequence: CASSQEGPGGGYEQYF. Written as DNA, the CDR3 is TGTGCCAGCAGCCAAGAGGGTCCGGGGGGCGGTTACGAGCAGTACTTC.

The count of this clone is one. This chain uses TRBV18 with TRBJ2-3, with D possibly being TRBD1 (5 bases). In germline, CDR1 is KGHSH, CDR2 LQKENI. Trimming took off 4 bases at V and 3 bases at J, with 14 bases between the two ends. The CDR3 consists of 15 residues. CDR3 nucleotide sequence: TGTGCCAGCTCACTGGACATAGGTCCTACAGATACGCAGTATTTT. Amino acids: CASSLDIGPTDTQYF.

The chain joins TRBV28 to TRBJ1-6; D gene uncertain. Trimming took off 6 bases at V and 2 bases at J, with 8 bases between the two ends. The CDR3 sequence is 14 residues long. CDR1 MDHEN and CDR2 SYDVKM come from the germline V gene. This CDR3 reads CASRKGPYNSPLHF. Here the CDR3 DNA reads TGTGCCAGCAGGAAAGGGCCCTATAATTCACCCCTCCACTTT.

This clone occurred a few times. The CDR3 loop is CASSPTGGTEAFF. DNA of the CDR3: TGTGCCAGCAGCCCAACAGGGGGCACTGAAGCTTTCTTT. This sequence joins TRBV7-8 and TRBJ1-1; TRBD1 agrees at 8 bases. The CDR3 is 13 residues long. Germline V gives CDR1 SGHVS, CDR2 FQNEAQ. V lost 5 bases, J lost 4 bases, and 3 bases stayed unmatched.

This CDR3 reads CAWHNGLTDTQYF. The CDR3 bases are TGTGCCTGGCATAACGGACTCACAGATACGCAGTATTTT. The rearrangement joins TRBV30 to TRBJ2-3; D might be TRBD2 (5 bases). The germline gives CDR1 GTSNPN, CDR2 SVGIG (reference sequence). This CDR3 spans 13 amino acids. Between the trimmed V and J ends, which lost 5 bases and 2 bases, there was a span of 11 bases.

V and J are TRBV27 and TRBJ1-2; no clear D. Per the germline V gene, CDR1 is MNHEY and CDR2 is SMNVEV (reference sequence). The CDR3 is made up of 12 amino acids. Trimming left V 6 bases short and J 7 bases short, with 12 bases between. The CDR3 region has the DNA TGTGCCAGCAGCCCTCATTTCGGTGGCTACACCTTC. Its protein is CASSPHFGGYTF.

This clone was counted at least ten times. The chain couples TRBV19 to TRBJ2-7; D might be TRBD1 (6 bases). This CDR3 comprises 13 residues. V dropped 4 bases and J dropped 3 bases, with 10 bases sitting between them. Germline-derived CDR1 and CDR2 are LNHDA and SQIVND (reference sequence). CDR3 sequence (DNA): TGTGCCAGTAGTAACAGGGTGAACTACGAGCAGTACTTC. Protein product: CASSNRVNYEQYF.

This clone was picked up a small number of times. V gene TRBV9 combines with J gene TRBJ2-5; tentative D call: TRBD1 (8 bases). V gave up 4 bases and J gave up 1 base, with 14 bases separating them. Germline CDR1 and CDR2: SGDLS and YYNGEE. The CDR3 has 15 residues. CDR3: CASSPGGTGQETQYF. DNA for the CDR3: TGTGCCAGCAGCCCCGGGGGGACAGGCCAAGAGACCCAGTACTTC.

This clone was seen only a few times. V usage is TRBV19 and J usage is TRBJ1-6, with a weak D call TRBD1 (6 bases). V lost 4 bases and J lost 5, with 15 bases in between. The CDR3 has 16 amino acids. CDR1 is LNHDA and CDR2 is SQIVND in the germline V gene (reference sequence). DNA for the CDR3: TGTGCCAGTAGTAAGTTGCCGGGGGCAAATAATTCACCCCTCCACTTT. Protein sequence: CASSKLPGANNSPLHF.

The chain recombines TRBV27 with TRBJ2-1; 12 bases fit TRBD2. Germline V gene data show CDR1 as MNHEY and CDR2 as SMNVEV (reference sequence). V was pared by 6 bases and J by 4 bases, with 7 bases of the junction left unmatched. The CDR3 is made up of 16 amino acids. The CDR3 DNA reads TGTGCCAGCAGCCAACCCGGACTAGCGGGATACAATGAGCAGTTCTTC. Translating it yields CASSQPGLAGYNEQFF.

This clone was seen a single time. The rearrangement joins TRBV6-5 to TRBJ2-7; 10 bases map to TRBD2. The CDR3 runs 15 residues. Trimming at V came to 6 bases and at J to 1 base, leaving 6 bases not matched to a gene. CDR1 is MNHEY and CDR2 is SVGAGI in the germline V gene. As DNA, the CDR3 is TGTGCCAGCAGAGATCTAGCGGGAGATTCCTACGAGCAGTACTTC. It is translated as CASRDLAGDSYEQYF.

This chain uses TRBV14 with TRBJ1-1, with D hard to call. This CDR3 is 13 amino acids long. Deletions cut 7 bases from V and 0 bases from J, with 9 bases between. CDR1 SGHDN and CDR2 FVKESK come from the germline V gene. The CDR3 nucleotides are TGTGCCAGCAAATTACAGCTGAACACTGAAGCTTTCTTT. It encodes CASKLQLNTEAFF.

The chain uses TRBV6-9 and TRBJ2-7; the D is unclear. The CDR3 length is 15 residues. From germline, CDR1 is MNHGY and CDR2 SVAAGI. Deletions cut 2 bases from V and 3 bases from J, with 14 bases between. The CDR3 nucleotides are TGTGCCAGCAGTTATAGGGTGGGATCAATCTACGAGCAGTACTTC. Its translation is CASSYRVGSIYEQYF.

This clone was counted a single time. The chain has TRBV18 and TRBJ2-7; 7 bases are a match to TRBD2. The junction had 11 bases not matched to a gene; V was cut back by 3 bases and J by 3 bases. The CDR3 has 16 amino acids. Per germline, CDR1 KGHSH and CDR2 LQKENI. Written as DNA, the CDR3 is TGTGCCAGCTCACCTCCGCGGGTCGGACTAGACTACGAGCAGTACTTC. This gives the protein CASSPPRVGLDYEQYF.

The V gene is TRBV18, the J gene TRBJ2-1, with D perhaps matching TRBD1 or TRBD2 (5 bases each). V shed 6 bases and J shed 3 bases, with 18 bases lying between them. Germline V gene lookup returns CDR1 KGHSH and CDR2 LQKENI. The CDR3 loop spans 16 amino acids. CDR3 in amino acids: CASSHGGDGFYNEQFF. The DNA of the CDR3 is TGTGCCAGCTCCCATGGGGGAGACGGTTTCTACAATGAGCAGTTCTTC.

The rearrangement uses TRBV30 and TRBJ1-6; TRBD1 aligns across 8 bases. CDR1 GTSNPN and CDR2 SVGIG come from the germline V gene (reference sequence). The CDR3 runs 14 residues. V was clipped by 2 bases and J by 7 bases; unmatched bases: 4. The CDR3 spells CAWSYRGGNSPLHF. The CDR3 nucleotides are TGTGCCTGGAGTTACAGGGGGGGGAATTCACCCCTCCACTTT.

Here the CDR3 DNA reads TGTGCCAGTAGTCCCGGACGTAAAGCCTACGAGCAGTACTTC. As protein: CASSPGRKAYEQYF. The rearrangement uses TRBV19 and TRBJ2-7; D gene ambiguous. The CDR3 covers 14 residues. V lost 5 bases to trimming and J lost 2 bases, with 13 bases between them. CDR1 LNHDA and CDR2 SQIVND come from the germline V gene (reference sequence).

The chain carries TRBV10-3 and TRBJ1-2, with 10 bases aligning to TRBD1. Germline CDR1 is ENHRY and CDR2 is SYGVKD. The CDR3 consists of 16 residues. The J segment lost 3 bases and the V segment lost 2 bases, leaving 6 bases of the junction unmatched. The CDR3 region is CAISERRTGGDYGYTF. The CDR3 DNA reads as TGTGCCATCAGTGAGAGGAGGACAGGGGGGGACTATGGCTACACCTTC.